A selection of T cell receptor beta chains follows, all from one sample in a study of shared clonotypes between healthy human individuals. Produced via immunoSEQ multiplex PCR; TCRdb's table is partial and in-frame only. The sample includes roughly 2 million clones, 85% to 95% of them seen just once. The material sequenced was naive CD8+ T cells sorted from blood. The receptors derive from a man in his late teens or twenties in good health. CDR3s include the opening cysteine and the closing phenylalanine or tryptophan. D genes are given only for firm matches. Size is stated for part of the rows, as once, few or many counts, or as a class when the clone is expanded.

J | D | size | V | CDR3 | DNA
TRBJ2-7 | NA | NA | TRBV9 | CASSPTAGNEQYF | TGTGCCAGCAGCCCTACTGCAGGGAACGAGCAGTACTTC
TRBJ1-2 | NA | NA | TRBV7-9 | CASSVQDNYGYTF | TGTGCCAGCAGCGTCCAGGACAACTATGGCTACACCTTC
TRBJ2-2 | NA | once | TRBV6-5 | CASSPAGSGELFF | TGTGCCAGCAGTCCTGCAGGGTCCGGGGAGCTGTTTTTT
TRBJ2-2 | TRBD2 | NA | TRBV6-5 | CASNGGTGELFF | TGTGCCAGCAACGGGGGGACCGGGGAGCTGTTTTTT
TRBJ1-2 | TRBD1 | NA | TRBV19 | CASKGGPGEWGYGYTF | TGTGCCAGTAAAGGGGGCCCCGGGGAGTGGGGCTATGGCTACACCTTC
TRBJ2-7 | NA | NA | TRBV27 | CASSLSLAGRSYEQYF | TGTGCCAGCAGTTTGTCCCTGGCAGGGCGCTCCTACGAGCAGTACTTC
TRBJ1-4 | NA | NA | TRBV7-9 | CASSPGQQPTNEKLFF | TGTGCCAGCAGCCCTGGGCAGCAGCCAACTAATGAAAAACTGTTTTTT
TRBJ2-2 | NA | once | TRBV27 | CASSPGTGKLGRETGELFF | TGTGCCAGCAGCCCCGGAACAGGGAAGCTTGGCCGGGAAACCGGGGAGCTGTTTTTT
TRBJ2-7 | NA | NA | TRBV4-1 | CASSQEVGSYEQYF | TGCGCCAGCAGCCAAGAGGTGGGCTCCTACGAGCAGTACTTC
TRBJ1-2 | NA | NA | TRBV27 | CASSPRVPYGYTF | TGTGCCAGCAGTCCCCGAGTCCCCTATGGCTACACCTTC
TRBJ2-1 | NA | once | TRBV7-6 | CASSSRFDGYEQFF | TGTGCCAGCAGCTCCCGGTTCGACGGCTATGAGCAGTTCTTC
TRBJ2-7 | NA | NA | TRBV27 | CASSLASGSRYEQYF | TGTGCCAGCAGTCTCGCCTCCGGGTCTCGATACGAGCAGTACTTC
TRBJ2-7 | NA | NA | TRBV6-1 | CASSGPNPGEQYF | TGTGCCAGCAGTGGACCCAACCCCGGCGAGCAGTACTTC
TRBJ2-3 | NA | NA | TRBV30 | CAWSAVVGDTQYF | TGTGCCTGGAGTGCGGTAGTTGGAGATACGCAGTATTTT
TRBJ2-7 | NA | NA | TRBV4-3 | CASSQDRSSYEQYF | TGCGCCAGCAGCCAAGACCGCAGCTCCTACGAGCAGTACTTC
TRBJ2-7 | TRBD2 | NA | TRBV10-2 | CASSWGGTTYEQYF | TGCGCCAGCAGTTGGGGGGGGACCACCTACGAGCAGTACTTC
TRBJ1-2 | TRBD1 | NA | TRBV6-6 | CASREGQGEGYTF | TGTGCCAGCAGGGAAGGACAGGGGGAGGGCTACACCTTC
TRBJ2-7 | TRBD2 | NA | TRBV6-5 | CASRTGTSGAYEQYF | TGTGCCAGCAGAACCGGGACTAGCGGGGCTTACGAGCAGTACTTC
TRBJ2-7 | NA | once | TRBV10-1 | CASSEIQGHEQYF | TGCGCCAGCAGTGAAATTCAGGGCCACGAGCAGTACTTC
TRBJ1-1 | NA | NA | TRBV7-9 | CASSDWGGSLNTEAFF | TGTGCCAGCAGTGATTGGGGCGGATCCCTGAACACTGAAGCTTTCTTT
TRBJ1-2 | NA | NA | TRBV4-1 | CASSQTENYGYTF | TGCGCCAGCAGCCAAACAGAAAACTATGGCTACACCTTC
TRBJ1-5 | NA | NA | TRBV28 | CASSPSVGGGDQPQHF | TGTGCCAGCAGTCCCTCGGTGGGGGGGGGTGATCAGCCCCAGCATTTT
TRBJ2-7 | TRBD1 | NA | TRBV5-1 | CASSLGVPDRGGEQYF | TGCGCCAGCAGCTTGGGAGTCCCGGACAGGGGTGGCGAGCAGTACTTC
TRBJ1-5 | NA | NA | TRBV5-5 | CASSPWDDQPQHF | TGTGCCAGCAGCCCGTGGGATGATCAGCCCCAGCATTTT
TRBJ2-5 | NA | NA | TRBV30 | CAWTRGAFETQYF | TGTGCCTGGACCCGGGGGGCCTTCGAGACCCAGTACTTC
TRBJ1-2 | NA | NA | TRBV14 | CASSQEDSVYGYTF | TGTGCCAGCAGCCAAGAGGACAGCGTCTATGGCTACACCTTC
TRBJ2-1 | NA | NA | TRBV5-1 | CASSYRESPFNEQFF | TGCGCCAGCAGTTACCGGGAATCCCCCTTCAATGAGCAGTTCTTC
TRBJ1-2 | NA | NA | TRBV28 | CASIGGGGWSYGYTF | TGTGCCAGTATAGGCGGGGGGGGCTGGAGCTATGGCTACACCTTC
TRBJ2-7 | NA | once | TRBV2 | CASIGGSSYEQYF | TGTGCCAGCATAGGCGGCAGCTCCTACGAGCAGTACTTC
TRBJ2-7 | NA | NA | TRBV27 | CASSLSGSEQYF | TGTGCCAGCAGTTTATCCGGCTCCGAGCAGTACTTC
TRBJ1-3 | NA | NA | TRBV6-6 | CASVLGPSGNTIYF | TGTGCCAGCGTATTAGGGCCCTCTGGAAACACCATATATTTT
TRBJ1-1 | NA | NA | TRBV28 | CASKVTGLTEAFF | TGTGCCAGCAAAGTAACAGGGCTCACTGAAGCTTTCTTT
TRBJ2-7 | NA | NA | TRBV4-1 | CASSQIPSYEQYF | TGCGCCAGCAGCCAAATCCCCTCCTACGAGCAGTACTTC
TRBJ2-3 | NA | NA | TRBV14 | CASTPYPGSMGTDTQYF | TGTGCCAGCACCCCCTATCCGGGTTCGATGGGCACAGATACGCAGTATTTT
TRBJ2-1 | TRBD2 | once | TRBV6-5 | CASSYWGLAGEYEQFF | TGTGCCAGCAGTTACTGGGGACTAGCGGGAGAATATGAGCAGTTCTTC
TRBJ2-2 | NA | NA | TRBV6-5 | CASSYGRGTGELFF | TGTGCCAGCAGTTATGGCAGGGGTACCGGGGAGCTGTTTTTT
TRBJ2-7 | TRBD2 | NA | TRBV4-1 | CASSEPGLAPGEQYF | TGCGCCAGCAGCGAGCCGGGACTAGCTCCCGGTGAGCAGTACTTC
TRBJ1-5 | NA | NA | TRBV7-8 | CASRVQGRGQPQHF | TGTGCCAGCAGAGTACAGGGAAGGGGTCAGCCCCAGCATTTT
TRBJ1-6 | NA | NA | TRBV13 | CASSFSSYNSPLHF | TGTGCCAGCAGCTTCAGCTCCTATAATTCACCCCTCCACTTT
TRBJ2-3 | TRBD2 | NA | TRBV7-9 | CASSLRLAASTDTQYF | TGTGCCAGCAGCTTACGACTAGCGGCTAGCACAGATACGCAGTATTTT
TRBJ1-2 | NA | NA | TRBV25-1 | CASSEGGNYGYTF | TGTGCCAGCAGTGAAGGGGGGAACTATGGCTACACCTTC
TRBJ1-4 | TRBD1 | once | TRBV11-2 | CASSTETGSNEKLFF | TGTGCCAGCAGCACAGAGACAGGGTCTAATGAAAAACTGTTTTTT
TRBJ2-1 | NA | NA | TRBV11-2 | CASSLGRYTYNEQFF | TGTGCCAGCAGCTTAGGGAGATACACCTACAATGAGCAGTTCTTC
TRBJ1-1 | NA | NA | TRBV6-5 | CASRELGGVTEAFF | TGTGCCAGCAGGGAGTTGGGGGGAGTCACTGAAGCTTTCTTT
TRBJ2-2 | NA | NA | TRBV20-1 | CSANGPGELFF | TGCAGTGCTAACGGGCCCGGGGAGCTGTTTTTT
TRBJ2-6 | TRBD1 | NA | TRBV7-9 | CASSYTGGPGANVLTF | TGTGCCAGCAGTTATACAGGGGGCCCTGGGGCCAACGTCCTGACTTTC
TRBJ2-7 | TRBD1 | NA | TRBV13 | CASSLRGTAEQYF | TGTGCCAGCAGCCTCAGGGGGACGGCCGAGCAGTACTTC
TRBJ2-7 | NA | NA | TRBV5-1 | CASSFGSPEYGDEQYF | TGCGCCAGCAGCTTTGGCTCCCCCGAGTACGGCGACGAGCAGTACTTC
TRBJ2-1 | NA | NA | TRBV5-4 | CASSPDVITSRRGGYEQFF | TGTGCCAGCAGCCCAGACGTAATCACCTCCCGGCGGGGAGGCTATGAGCAGTTCTTC